The T cell receptor (beta chain) described here comes from a study of identifying expanded T cells in peripheral blood. Findings and limits, study-wide: Two-week clone count variance significantly increased as total template count grew.

This CDR3 has 14 residues. Per the germline V gene, CDR1 is SEHNR and CDR2 is FQNEAQ (reference sequence). V lost 1 base and J lost 5, with 11 bases in between. Assay: immunoSEQ multiplex PCR; the TCRdb copy retains only in-frame clones and omits some. The top ten clones hold about a sixth of a sample with 90,000 to 120,000 clones, more than 85% of them seen once. Points on this clone: What it recognizes is unknown.

This clonotype was obtained from a person aged 18 to 75 in good health. The chain combines TRBV7-9 with TRBJ2-5; a weak D match, TRBD1 (6 bases). Material: blood. The DNA for the CDR3 is TGTGCCAGCAGCTTAGTCCCAGGGGAGGAGACCCAGTACTTC. This sequence encodes CASSLVPGEETQYF.